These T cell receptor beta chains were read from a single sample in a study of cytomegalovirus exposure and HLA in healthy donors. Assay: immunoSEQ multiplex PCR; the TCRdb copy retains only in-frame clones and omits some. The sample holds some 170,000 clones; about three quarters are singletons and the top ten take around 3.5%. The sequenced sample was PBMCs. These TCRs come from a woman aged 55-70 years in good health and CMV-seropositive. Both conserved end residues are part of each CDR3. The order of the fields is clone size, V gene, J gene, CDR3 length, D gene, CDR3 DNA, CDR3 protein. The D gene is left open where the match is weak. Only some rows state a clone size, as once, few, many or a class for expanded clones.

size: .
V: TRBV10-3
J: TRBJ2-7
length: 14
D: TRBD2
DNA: TGTGCCATCAGTGATGAGCGGGGGGCGGGGGAGCAGTACTTC
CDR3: CAISDERGAGEQYF

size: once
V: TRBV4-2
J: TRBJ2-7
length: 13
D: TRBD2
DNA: TGTGCCAGCAGCCAAGACACAAGCGGGAGTCAGTACTTC
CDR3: CASSQDTSGSQYF

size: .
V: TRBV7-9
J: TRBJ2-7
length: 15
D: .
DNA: TGTTCCAGCAGCATTTTCCAGGGTAACTCCTACGAGCAGTACTTC
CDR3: CSSSIFQGNSYEQYF

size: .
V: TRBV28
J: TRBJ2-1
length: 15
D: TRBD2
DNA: TGTGCCAGCAGGGCAAGCGGGGGTCACCCCCATGAGCAGTTCTTC
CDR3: CASRASGGHPHEQFF

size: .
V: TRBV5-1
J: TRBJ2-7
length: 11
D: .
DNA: TGCGCCAGCAGCCCCCGCTACGAGCAGTACTTC
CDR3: CASSPRYEQYF

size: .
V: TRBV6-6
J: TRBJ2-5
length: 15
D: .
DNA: TGTGCCAGCAGTTACTCTCAAGTCCAGAAAGAGACCCAGTACTTC
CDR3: CASSYSQVQKETQYF

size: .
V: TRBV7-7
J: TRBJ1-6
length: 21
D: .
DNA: TGTGCCAGCATCTTCCGGCAGAAGCGGGCGGACAACAACAATACTTGGGCTCCCCTCCACTTT
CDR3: CASIFRQKRADNNNTWAPLHF

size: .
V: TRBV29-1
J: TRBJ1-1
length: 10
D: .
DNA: TGCAGTGCTAGGAACACTGAAGCTTTCTTT
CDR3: CSARNTEAFF

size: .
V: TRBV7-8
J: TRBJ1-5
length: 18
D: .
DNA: TGTGCCAGCAGCTTACACCGCCAGGGATCTGGGGGCAATCAGCCCCAGCATTTT
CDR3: CASSLHRQGSGGNQPQHF

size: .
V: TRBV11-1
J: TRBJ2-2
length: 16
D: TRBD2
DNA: TGTGCCAGCAGCTTACCACTAGCGGGGTACACCGGGGAGCTGTTTTTT
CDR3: CASSLPLAGYTGELFF

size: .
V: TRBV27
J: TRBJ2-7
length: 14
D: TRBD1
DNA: TGTGCCAGCAGGACCGGGACAGGAACCTACGAGCAGTACTTC
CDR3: CASRTGTGTYEQYF

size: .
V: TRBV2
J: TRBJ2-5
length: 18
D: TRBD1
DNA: TGTGCCCTTAATTATAATCCGAGCACAGGGGGCTTATCAGAGACCCAGTACTTC
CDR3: CALNYNPSTGGLSETQYF

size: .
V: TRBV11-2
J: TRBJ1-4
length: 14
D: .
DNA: TGTGCCAGCAGCTTGGGACACGGTAATGAAAAACTGTTTTTT
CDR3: CASSLGHGNEKLFF

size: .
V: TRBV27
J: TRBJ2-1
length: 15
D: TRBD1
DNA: TGTGCCAGCAGTTTAGGACAGGGGGATATCAATGAGCAGTTCTTC
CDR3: CASSLGQGDINEQFF

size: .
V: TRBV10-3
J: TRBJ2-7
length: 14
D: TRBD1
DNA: TGTGCCATCAGTGAAGCGACAGGGCGTCCCGAGCAGTACTTC
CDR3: CAISEATGRPEQYF

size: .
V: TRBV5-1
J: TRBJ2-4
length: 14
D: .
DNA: TGCGCCAGCAGCTTGGCCCAGGAGGGAGCCAGTCAGTACTTC
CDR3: CASSLAQEGASQYF

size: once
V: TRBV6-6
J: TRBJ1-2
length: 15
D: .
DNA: TGTGCCAGCAGTCCCCGGCCGCCAGGGGTTTATGGCTACACCTTC
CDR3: CASSPRPPGVYGYTF

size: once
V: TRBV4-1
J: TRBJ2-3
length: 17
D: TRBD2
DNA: TGCGCCAGCAGCCAAGATAGGGAGACTAGCAGCTGGCACACGCAGTATTTT
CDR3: CASSQDRETSSWHTQYF

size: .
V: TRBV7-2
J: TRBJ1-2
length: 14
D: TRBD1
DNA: TGTGCCAGCAGCCCCTCGACAGGGCCCTATGGCTACACCTTC
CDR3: CASSPSTGPYGYTF

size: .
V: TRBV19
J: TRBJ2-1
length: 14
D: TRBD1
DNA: TGTGCCAGTAGTCGGGACAGGGGAAAAAATGAGCAGTTCTTC
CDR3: CASSRDRGKNEQFF

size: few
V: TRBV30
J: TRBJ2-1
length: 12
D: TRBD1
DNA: TGTGCCTGTACAGGGGGCCCCGCTGAGCAGTTCTTC
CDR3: CACTGGPAEQFF

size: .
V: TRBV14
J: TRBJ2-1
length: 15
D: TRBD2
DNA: TGTGCCAGCAGCACCGAGCTAGCGGTCTACAATGAGCAGTTCTTC
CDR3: CASSTELAVYNEQFF

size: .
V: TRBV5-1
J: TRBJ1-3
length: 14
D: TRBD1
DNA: TGCGCCAGCAGCCGGGACAGGGGGCCGGACACCATATATTTT
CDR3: CASSRDRGPDTIYF

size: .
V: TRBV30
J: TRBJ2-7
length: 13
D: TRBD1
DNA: TGTGCCTGGATCCCGGGACAGTCCTACGAGCAGTACTTC
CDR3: CAWIPGQSYEQYF

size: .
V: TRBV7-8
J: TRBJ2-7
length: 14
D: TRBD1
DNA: TGTGCCAGCAGCCCGCGACAGGGCTTCGACGAGCAGTACTTC
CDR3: CASSPRQGFDEQYF

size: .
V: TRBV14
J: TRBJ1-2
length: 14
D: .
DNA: TGTGCCAGCAGCCAAGTTGGCAGCGTATGGGGCTACACCTTC
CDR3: CASSQVGSVWGYTF

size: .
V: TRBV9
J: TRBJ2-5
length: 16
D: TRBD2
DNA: TGTGCCAGCAGCGTAGACGTAGCGGGCAACCAAGAGACCCAGTACTTC
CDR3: CASSVDVAGNQETQYF

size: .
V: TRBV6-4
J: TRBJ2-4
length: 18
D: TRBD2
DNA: TGTGCCAGCAGTGACTTACGGACTAGCGGGGGGGCCCAAAACATTCAGTACTTC
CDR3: CASSDLRTSGGAQNIQYF

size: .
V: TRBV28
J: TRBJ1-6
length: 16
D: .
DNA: TGTGCCAGCAGCCCAGGCGGGGGAGCCTATAATTCACCCCTCCACTTT
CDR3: CASSPGGGAYNSPLHF

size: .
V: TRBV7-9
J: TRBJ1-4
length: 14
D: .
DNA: TGTGCCAGCAGCCCTGGGGCAGGGAGGGAAAAACTGTTTTTT
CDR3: CASSPGAGREKLFF

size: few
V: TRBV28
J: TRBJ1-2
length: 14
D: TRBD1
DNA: TGTGCCAGCAGTTTCCTGACAGGGCGGGGTGGCTACACCTTC
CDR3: CASSFLTGRGGYTF

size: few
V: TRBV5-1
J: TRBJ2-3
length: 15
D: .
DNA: TGCGCCAGCAGCTTGGATGGGACTAGCACAGATACGCAGTATTTT
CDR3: CASSLDGTSTDTQYF

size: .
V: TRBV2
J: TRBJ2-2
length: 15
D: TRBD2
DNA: TGTGCCAGCAACGGGCTAGCGGGGAACACCGGGGAGCTGTTTTTT
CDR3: CASNGLAGNTGELFF

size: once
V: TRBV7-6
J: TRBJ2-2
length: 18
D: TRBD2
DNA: TGTGCCAGCAGCTTCGGACTAGCGGGGACTACGAACACCGGGGAGCTGTTTTTT
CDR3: CASSFGLAGTTNTGELFF

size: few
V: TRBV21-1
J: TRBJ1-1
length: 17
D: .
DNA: TGTGCCAGCAGCAGCGACAGGGCACCTGAAATGAACACTGAAGCTTTCTTT
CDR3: CASSSDRAPEMNTEAFF

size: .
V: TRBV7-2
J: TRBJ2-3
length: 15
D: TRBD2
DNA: TGTGCCAGCAGCCCAAGGACTAGCGGGGAAGATACGCAGTATTTT
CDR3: CASSPRTSGEDTQYF

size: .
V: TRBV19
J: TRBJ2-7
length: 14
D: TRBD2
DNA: TGTGCCAGTAGCCCGAGCGGGAGGGCGGGAGAGCAGTACTTC
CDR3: CASSPSGRAGEQYF

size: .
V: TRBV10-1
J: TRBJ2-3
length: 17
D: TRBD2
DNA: TGCGCCAGCAGTCTTCGACTAGCGGGAATGCGCACAGATACGCAGTATTTT
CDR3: CASSLRLAGMRTDTQYF

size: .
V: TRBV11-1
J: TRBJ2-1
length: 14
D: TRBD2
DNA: TGTGCCACCACTGGACTAGCGGGAAACAATGAGCAGTTCTTC
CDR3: CATTGLAGNNEQFF

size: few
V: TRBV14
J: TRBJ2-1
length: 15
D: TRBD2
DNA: TGTGCCAGCAGCCATATAACTAGCGGGAGGAATGAGCAGTTCTTC
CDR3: CASSHITSGRNEQFF

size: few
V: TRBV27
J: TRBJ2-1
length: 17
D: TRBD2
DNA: TGTGCCAGCAGTTTACTATTTGGACTAGCGGGAGGAGATGAGCAGTTCTTC
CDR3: CASSLLFGLAGGDEQFF

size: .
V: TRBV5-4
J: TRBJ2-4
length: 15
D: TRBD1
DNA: TGTGCCAGCAGCTTCCCCGGACAGGGGAGGGACAGTCAGTACTTC
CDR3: CASSFPGQGRDSQYF

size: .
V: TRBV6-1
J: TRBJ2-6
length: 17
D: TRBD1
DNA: TGTGCCAGCAGTGGGGGACAGGGGAGATCTGGGGCCAACGTCCTGACTTTC
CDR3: CASSGGQGRSGANVLTF

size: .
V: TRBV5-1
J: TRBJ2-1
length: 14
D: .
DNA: TGCGCCAGCAGCTTGGGGGGGCGAGACAATGAGCAGTTCTTC
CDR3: CASSLGGRDNEQFF

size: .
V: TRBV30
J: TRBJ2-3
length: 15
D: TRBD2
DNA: TGTGCCTGGAGTCCTCCCTGGGACTACACAGATACGCAGTATTTT
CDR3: CAWSPPWDYTDTQYF

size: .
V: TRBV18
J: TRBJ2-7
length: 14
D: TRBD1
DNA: TGTGCCAGCTCACCCTGGGGGACAGGGATCGAGCAGTACTTC
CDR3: CASSPWGTGIEQYF